Given below is one TCR beta chain in context. The CDR3 loop spans 17 amino acids. V shed 0 bases, J shed 1 base, and the junction held 4 bases outside the gene matches. The germline V gene encodes CDR1 LNHDA and CDR2 SQIVND (reference sequence). The data were obtained in a study of radiotherapy plus CTLA-4 blockade in lung cancer. Clones were sequenced by immunoSEQ multiplex PCR, and TCRdb holds only the in-frame ones, with some missing. The top ten hold 7.5% to 9.5% of the sample, which has 50,000 to 65,000 clones, 70% to 80% seen once. The TCR comes from a human donor with non-small cell lung cancer who had a complete response to radiotherapy plus ipilimumab. The V and J genes are TRBV19 and TRBJ2-7; 12 bases align to TRBD2. Sequences were derived from peripheral blood, sampled from a patient treated with radiotherapy plus ipilimumab. The CDR3 sequence is CASSIDLAGGRSYEQYV. CDR3 nucleotide sequence: TGTGCCAGTAGTATAGATCTAGCGGGAGGGCGATCCTACGAGCAGTACGTC.